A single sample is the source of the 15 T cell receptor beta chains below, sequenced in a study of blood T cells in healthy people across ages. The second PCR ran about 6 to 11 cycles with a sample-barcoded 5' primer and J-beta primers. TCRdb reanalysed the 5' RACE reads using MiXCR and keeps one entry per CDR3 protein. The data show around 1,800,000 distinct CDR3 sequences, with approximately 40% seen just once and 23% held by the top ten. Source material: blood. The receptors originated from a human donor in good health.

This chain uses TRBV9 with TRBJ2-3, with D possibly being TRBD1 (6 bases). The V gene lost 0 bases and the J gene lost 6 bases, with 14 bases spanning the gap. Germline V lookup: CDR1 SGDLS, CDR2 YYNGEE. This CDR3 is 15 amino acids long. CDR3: CASSVEGHSSDTQYF. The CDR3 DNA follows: TGTGCCAGCAGCGTAGAGGGACACAGTAGTGATACGCAGTATTTT.

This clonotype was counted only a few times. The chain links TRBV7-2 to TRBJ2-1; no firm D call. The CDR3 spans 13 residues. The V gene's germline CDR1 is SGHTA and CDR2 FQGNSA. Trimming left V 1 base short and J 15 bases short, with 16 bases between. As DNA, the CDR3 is TGTGCCAGCAGCTTAGAAGGTTTGTCTCCCGGGTTCTTC. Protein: CASSLEGLSPGFF.

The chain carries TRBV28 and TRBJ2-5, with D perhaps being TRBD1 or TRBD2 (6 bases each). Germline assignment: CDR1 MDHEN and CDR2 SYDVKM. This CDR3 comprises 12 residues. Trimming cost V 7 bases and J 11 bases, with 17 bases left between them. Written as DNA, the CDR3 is TGTGCCAGCATCCGGGGGCTGGAGGAGCAGTACTTC. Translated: CASIRGLEEQYF.

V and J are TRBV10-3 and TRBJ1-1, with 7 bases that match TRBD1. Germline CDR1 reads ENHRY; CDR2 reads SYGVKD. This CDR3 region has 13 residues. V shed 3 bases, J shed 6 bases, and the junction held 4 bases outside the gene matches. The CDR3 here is CAISDPDRAEAFF. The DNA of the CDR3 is TGTGCCATCAGTGACCCAGACAGGGCTGAAGCTTTCTTT.

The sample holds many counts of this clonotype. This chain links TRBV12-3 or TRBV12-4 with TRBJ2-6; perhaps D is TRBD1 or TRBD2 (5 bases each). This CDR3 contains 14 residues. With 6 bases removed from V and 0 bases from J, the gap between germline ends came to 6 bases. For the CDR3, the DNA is TGTGCCAGCAGGGGGGACTCTGGGGCCAACGTCCTGACTTTC. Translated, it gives CASRGDSGANVLTF.

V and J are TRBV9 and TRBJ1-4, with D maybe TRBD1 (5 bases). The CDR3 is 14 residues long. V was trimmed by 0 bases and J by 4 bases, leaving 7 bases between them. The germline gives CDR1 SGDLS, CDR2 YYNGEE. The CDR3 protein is CASSVGDFNEKLFF. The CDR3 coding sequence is TGTGCCAGCAGCGTAGGGGACTTTAATGAAAAACTGTTTTTT. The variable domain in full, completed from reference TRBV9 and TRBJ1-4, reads DSGVTQTPKHLITATGQRVTLRCSPRSGDLSVYWYQQSLDQGLQFLIQYYNGEERAKGNILERFSAQQFPDLHSELNLSSLELGDSALYFCASSVGDFNEKLFFGSGTQLSVL.

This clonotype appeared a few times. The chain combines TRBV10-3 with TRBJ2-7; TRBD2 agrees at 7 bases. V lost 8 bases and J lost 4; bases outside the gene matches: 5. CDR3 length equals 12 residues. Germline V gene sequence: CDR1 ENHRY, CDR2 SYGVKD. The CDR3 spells CAIVDSGYEQYF. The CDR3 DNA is TGTGCCATCGTGGATAGCGGGTACGAGCAGTACTTC.

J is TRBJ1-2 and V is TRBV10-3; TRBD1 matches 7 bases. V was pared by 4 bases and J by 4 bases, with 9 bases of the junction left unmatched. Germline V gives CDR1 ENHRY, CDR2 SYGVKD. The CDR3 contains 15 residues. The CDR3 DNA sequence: TGTGCCATCAGTGCCGACAGGGATAATGGCTATGGCTACACCTTC. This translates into CAISADRDNGYGYTF.

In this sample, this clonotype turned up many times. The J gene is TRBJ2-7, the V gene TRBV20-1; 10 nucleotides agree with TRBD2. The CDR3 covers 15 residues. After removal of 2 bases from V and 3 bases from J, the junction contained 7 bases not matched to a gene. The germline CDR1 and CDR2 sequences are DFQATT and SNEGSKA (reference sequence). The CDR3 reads CSARKPGLANYEQYF. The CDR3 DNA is TGCAGTGCTAGAAAGCCGGGACTAGCGAACTACGAGCAGTACTTC.

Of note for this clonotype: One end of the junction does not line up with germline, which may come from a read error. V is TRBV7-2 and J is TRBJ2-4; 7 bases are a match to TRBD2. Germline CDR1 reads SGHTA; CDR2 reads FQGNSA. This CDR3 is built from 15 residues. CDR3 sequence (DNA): TGTGCCGGCAGCCAGGGAGGGGAGGGCAAAAACATTCAGTACTTC. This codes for CAGSQGGEGKNIQYF.

The CDR3 sequence is CASSLDPGTGTNEKLFF. CDR3 nucleotide sequence: TGTGCCAGCAGCCTAGACCCAGGGACGGGGACTAATGAAAAACTGTTTTTT. The rearrangement uses TRBV9 and TRBJ1-4, with D possibly TRBD1 on 5 matching bases. V was shortened by 4 bases and J by 2 bases, with 18 bases between the two germline ends. This CDR3 is 17 amino acids long. Germline values: CDR1 SGDLS, CDR2 YYNGEE.

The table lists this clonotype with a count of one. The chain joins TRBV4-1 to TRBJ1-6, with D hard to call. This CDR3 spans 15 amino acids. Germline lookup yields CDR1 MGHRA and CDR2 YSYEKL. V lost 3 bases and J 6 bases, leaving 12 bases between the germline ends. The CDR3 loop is CASSHIGRPNSPLHF. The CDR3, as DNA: TGCGCCAGCAGCCATATCGGCCGTCCTAATTCACCCCTCCACTTT.

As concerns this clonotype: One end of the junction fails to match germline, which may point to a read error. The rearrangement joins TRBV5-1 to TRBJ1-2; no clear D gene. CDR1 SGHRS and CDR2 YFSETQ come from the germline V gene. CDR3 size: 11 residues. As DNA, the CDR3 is TGCGCCAGCAGCTTGGACTATGACTACACCTTC. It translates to CASSLDYDYTF.

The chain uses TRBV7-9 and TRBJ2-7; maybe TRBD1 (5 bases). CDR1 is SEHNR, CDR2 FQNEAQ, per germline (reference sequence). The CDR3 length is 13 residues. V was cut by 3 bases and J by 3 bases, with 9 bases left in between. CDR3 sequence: CASSFQGFYEQYF. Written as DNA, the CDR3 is TGTGCCAGCAGCTTCCAGGGATTCTACGAGCAGTACTTC. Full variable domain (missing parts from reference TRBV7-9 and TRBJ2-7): DTGVSQNPRHKITKRGQNVTFRCDPISEHNRLYWYRQTLGQGPEFLTYFQNEAQLEKSRLLSDRFSAERPKGSFSTLEIQRTEQGDSAMYLCASSFQGFYEQYFGPGTRLTVT.

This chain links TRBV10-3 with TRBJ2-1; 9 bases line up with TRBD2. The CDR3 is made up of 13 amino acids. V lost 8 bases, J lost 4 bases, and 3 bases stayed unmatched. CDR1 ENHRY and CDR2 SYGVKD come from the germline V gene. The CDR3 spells CAIGAGGYNEQFF. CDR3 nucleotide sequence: TGTGCCATCGGTGCGGGGGGGTACAATGAGCAGTTCTTC.